This TCR beta chain was retrieved from a study of control samples from healthy donors and cancer patients. The germline CDR1 and CDR2 sequences are SQVTM and ANQGSEA. Deletions cut 7 bases from V and 5 bases from J, with 8 bases between. The CDR3 totals 10 residues. Only in-frame clones appear in the TCRdb table, and some are missing; sequencing was by immunoSEQ multiplex PCR. In the table there are roughly 80,000 clones, approximately 92% of which are singletons. The TCR was taken from a woman aged 55-69 years in good health. The V call is TRBV29-1, the J call TRBJ1-1, with D possibly TRBD1 on 5 matching bases. Input material: blood. The CDR3 DNA is TGCAGCGGTCAGGGAACTGAAGCTTTCTTT. The encoded protein is CSGQGTEAFF.